The next 22 T cell receptor beta chains were all read from a single sample in a study of blood T cell repertoires in COVID-19. Using immunoSEQ multiplex PCR, the repertoire was profiled, and TCRdb retains in-frame clones only, with some absent. The table shows about 160,000 clones, with over 70% occurring only once. Material: PBMCs or T cells enriched from blood (not recorded which). These receptors were obtained from a woman aged 40 to 49 with acute COVID-19.

The chain uses TRBV27 and TRBJ1-1; D not resolved. The CDR3 runs 15 residues. V was pared by 2 bases and J by 6 bases, with 16 bases between. Germline V gives CDR1 MNHEY, CDR2 SMNVEV (reference sequence). The DNA for the CDR3 is TGTGCCAGCAGTTTAGAGTGGGGAGGCTCAGCTGAAGCTTTCTTT. Translated: CASSLEWGGSAEAFF.

CDR3 DNA: TGCGCCAGCAGTGATTTCTCCGGGACAGGGGGAAGTCAGCCCCAGCATTTT. It translates to CASSDFSGTGGSQPQHF. The chain uses TRBV10-1 and TRBJ1-5; 11 positions match TRBD1. V shed 3 bases, J shed 6 bases, and the junction held 10 bases outside the gene matches. This CDR3 is 17 amino acids long. CDR1 is WNHNN, CDR2 SYGVQD, per germline (reference sequence).

This clone showed up just once. The chain employs TRBV2 and TRBJ2-5; 8 bases match TRBD2. CDR3 length: 14 amino acids. Per germline, CDR1 SNHLY and CDR2 FYNNEI. V was pared by 6 bases and J by 2 bases, with 5 bases of the junction left unmatched. CDR3: CASRVTSGQETQYF. The CDR3 nucleotides are TGTGCCAGCAGAGTTACTAGCGGACAAGAGACCCAGTACTTC. Full variable domain (outside the CDR3, taken from reference TRBV2 and TRBJ2-5): EPEVTQTPSHQVTQMGQEVILRCVPISNHLYFYWYRQILGQKVEFLVSFYNNEISEKSEIFDDQFSVERPDGSNFTLKIRSTKLEDSAMYFCASRVTSGQETQYFGPGTRLLVL.

This clone was seen a single time. The chain employs TRBV4-2 and TRBJ1-1, with D hard to call. The CDR3 extends over 11 amino acids. Germline V lookup: CDR1 LGHNA, CDR2 YNFKEQ. Deletions cut 0 bases from V and 11 bases from J, with 7 bases between. CDR3 coding DNA: TGTGCCAGCAGCCAAGAGGGAGGGGCTTTCTTT. Amino acid sequence: CASSQEGGAFF.

The chain has TRBV19 and TRBJ1-1, with D uncertain. CDR1 is LNHDA, CDR2 SQIVND, per germline (reference sequence). Trimming stripped 4 bases from V and 11 bases from J, with 17 bases between. This CDR3 spans 13 amino acids. CDR3 protein: CASSTADSRRAFF. In DNA, the CDR3 is TGTGCCAGTAGTACGGCGGATAGCAGGAGGGCTTTCTTT.

The chain uses TRBV4-2 and TRBJ2-7; 9 bases align to TRBD2. CDR3 size: 16 residues. CDR1 is LGHNA and CDR2 is YNFKEQ in the germline V gene. The V gene end was trimmed by 0 bases and the J gene end by 1 base; junction bases not matched to a gene: 4. The CDR3 region is CASSQESSGTSYEQYF. CDR3 bases: TGTGCCAGCAGCCAAGAGTCTAGCGGGACATCCTACGAGCAGTACTTC.

The rearrangement joins TRBV7-9 to TRBJ2-3; 9 nucleotides match TRBD1. The CDR3 has 17 amino acids. Germline V gene lookup returns CDR1 SEHNR and CDR2 FQNEAQ (reference sequence). Germline trimming cut 1 base from V and 3 bases from J; bases unmatched to any gene: 8. The DNA for the CDR3 is TGTGCCAGCAGCTTAGGTTCCGTGGACAGGGGAACAGATACGCAGTATTTT. Translated, it gives CASSLGSVDRGTDTQYF.

This chain joins TRBV3-1 (or the pseudogene TRBV3-2) and TRBJ2-3, with D tentatively TRBD2 (6 bases). Germline V gives CDR1 LGHDT, CDR2 YNNKEL (reference sequence). V shed 5 bases and J shed 10 bases, with 16 bases lying between them. There are 13 residues in the CDR3. The CDR3 region is CASSDLRRAAQYF. CDR3 DNA sequence: TGTGCCAGCAGCGACCTCCGGAGGGCCGCGCAGTATTTT.

V and J are TRBV4-1 and TRBJ2-1, with D maybe TRBD2 (5 bases). Trimming shortened V by 3 bases and J by 4 bases, and 22 bases separated the two germline ends. CDR3 size: 18 residues. CDR1 and CDR2 (germline): MGHRA, YSYEKL. Here the CDR3 reads CASSQIPPGFSQYNEQFF. As DNA, the CDR3 is TGCGCCAGCAGCCAGATCCCTCCGGGGTTTTCCCAGTACAATGAGCAGTTCTTC.

This clone was counted a single time. V and J are TRBV19 and TRBJ1-1; possibly TRBD1 for D (6 bases). Trimming took off 6 bases at V and 4 bases at J, with 15 bases between the two ends. The CDR3 loop spans 14 amino acids. Germline assignment: CDR1 LNHDA and CDR2 SQIVND (reference sequence). CDR3 in DNA: TGTGCCAGTAGACTCTCAGGGGATGGCACTGAAGCTTTCTTT. Translated: CASRLSGDGTEAFF.

The chain is built from TRBV7-8 and TRBJ2-1; 10 nucleotides match TRBD1. Germline loops: CDR1 SGHVS, CDR2 FQNEAQ. The trim removed 2 bases at V and 2 bases at J, leaving 12 bases unmatched. The CDR3 length is 19 residues. CDR3 sequence (DNA): TGTGCCAGCAGCTTAACAGTAGGGGGCGGGACAGGGGCCTACAATGAGCAGTTCTTC. It yields the protein CASSLTVGGGTGAYNEQFF.

The chain employs TRBV19 and TRBJ1-4; 10 bases agree with TRBD1. Per germline, CDR1 LNHDA and CDR2 SQIVND (reference sequence). The CDR3 spans 15 residues. J was trimmed by 2 bases and V by 9 bases; bases with no gene match: 6. CDR3 sequence reads: CASRDRGMTNEKLFF. For the CDR3, the DNA is TGTGCCAGCCGGGACAGGGGTATGACTAATGAAAAACTGTTTTTT.

The chain carries TRBV6-5 and TRBJ2-2, with 12 nucleotides matching TRBD2. V gave up 6 bases and J gave up 7 bases; unmatched junction bases: 6. CDR1 is MNHEY and CDR2 is SVGAGI in the germline V gene. This CDR3 is built from 15 residues. The CDR3 region has the DNA TGTGCCAGCAGAATACTAGCGGGAGGATTCGGGGAGCTGTTTTTT. Translation: CASRILAGGFGELFF.

The J gene is TRBJ2-2, the V gene TRBV14; a possible D gene is TRBD2 (5 bases). The germline CDR1 and CDR2 sequences are SGHDN and FVKESK. The CDR3 is 13 residues long. V was pared by 4 bases and J by 6 bases, with 9 bases between. Here the CDR3 reads CASSPLRAGELFF. The CDR3, as DNA: TGTGCCAGCAGCCCCCTGAGGGCCGGGGAGCTGTTTTTT.

The chain couples TRBV5-4 to TRBJ2-5; D possibly corresponds to TRBD1 (6 bases). Trimming took 4 bases from V and 3 from J, leaving 13 bases between them. Germline lookup yields CDR1 SGHNT and CDR2 YYREEE (reference sequence). The CDR3 is made up of 14 amino acids. Written as DNA, the CDR3 is TGTGCCAGCAGCGTCTTCAGGGGCGAAGAGACCCAGTACTTC. Protein product: CASSVFRGEETQYF.

The chain employs TRBV30 and TRBJ2-2; D remains unclear. Germline V lookup: CDR1 GTSNPN, CDR2 SVGIG (reference sequence). The CDR3 covers 14 residues. The V gene lost 5 bases and the J gene lost 1 base, with 11 bases spanning the gap. CDR3 nucleotide sequence: TGTGCCTGGGTGAGGCCTCAGAACACCGGGGAGCTGTTTTTT. Translation: CAWVRPQNTGELFF.

The chain is built from TRBV2 and TRBJ1-6, with D unresolved. The CDR3 is 14 amino acids. Germline CDR1 is SNHLY and CDR2 is FYNNEI. With 3 bases removed from V and 5 bases from J, the gap between germline ends came to 8 bases. The CDR3 region is CASSDARNNSPLHF. DNA for the CDR3: TGTGCCAGCAGTGACGCCAGGAATAATTCACCCCTCCACTTT.

The rearrangement joins TRBV4-1 to TRBJ2-2, with 8 bases fitting TRBD2. This CDR3 has 18 amino acids. V lost 1 base, J lost 1 base, and 8 bases stayed unmatched. CDR1 is MGHRA, CDR2 YSYEKL, per germline. CDR3: CASSQAPGAGGNTGELFF. The CDR3 DNA reads TGCGCCAGCAGCCAAGCCCCAGGGGCGGGGGGGAACACCGGGGAGCTGTTTTTT.

The J gene is TRBJ2-2, the V gene TRBV9; possibly TRBD2 for D (6 bases). Germline-derived CDR1 and CDR2 are SGDLS and YYNGEE. The CDR3 loop spans 14 amino acids. Trimming removed 4 bases from V and 7 bases from J, with 14 bases in between. The CDR3 nucleotides read TGTGCCAGCAGCTACCGGAGGGAAGGCGGGGAGCTGTTTTTT. The encoded protein is CASSYRREGGELFF.

V usage is TRBV24-1 and J usage is TRBJ2-3; D is perhaps TRBD2 (5 bases). The CDR3 contains 13 residues. Germline V gene lookup returns CDR1 KGHDR and CDR2 SFDVKD. V shed 6 bases and J shed 7 bases, with 13 bases lying between them. CDR3 DNA sequence: TGTGCCACCAGTCCCGCTCCGGGAAATACGCAGTATTTT. Its protein product is CATSPAPGNTQYF.

The V and J genes are TRBV19 and TRBJ1-2; 10 bases map to TRBD1. With 6 bases clipped from V and 1 base from J, the junction kept 2 bases outside the gene matches. The CDR3 totals 14 residues. From germline, CDR1 is LNHDA and CDR2 SQIVND (reference sequence). DNA for the CDR3: TGTGCCAGTAGGGACAGGGGGGGTAACTATGGCTACACCTTC. Its protein product is CASRDRGGNYGYTF.

This chain's CDR3 is CASRLTGGGTDTQYF. CDR3 in DNA: TGTGCCAGCAGATTAACAGGGGGTGGCACAGATACGCAGTATTTT. This sequence joins TRBV5-8 and TRBJ2-3; TRBD1 aligns across 8 bases. The CDR3 has 15 residues. J gave up 1 base and V 5 bases, and 6 bases lay outside the gene matches. Germline CDR1 is SGHTS and CDR2 is YDEGEE.